This T cell receptor beta chain was captured by sequencing in a study of T cells in Graves' hyperthyroidism and ophthalmopathy. TCR beta CDR3 regions were amplified from RNA transcripts. An initial round of RT-PCR targeting the TCR CDR3 relied on the HTBI primer set. TCRdb analysed the multiplex PCR reads with MiXCR anew, one entry per CDR3 protein. The repertoire holds about 300,000 distinct CDR3 sequences, with roughly 19% as singletons. This clonotype was seen ten or more times. The ends were cut back, 1 base at V and 5 bases at J, with 9 bases in the middle. Looked up from germline, CDR1 is SGHVS and CDR2 is FQNEAQ. CDR3 length equals 14 residues.

The genes are TRBV7-8 and TRBJ2-1, with D tentatively TRBD1 (5 bases). The source of this sequence is a man in his fifties with Graves' ophthalmopathy. What was sequenced was blood. Written as DNA, the CDR3 is TGTGCCAGCAGCTTAGTGGACACGGACAATGAGCAGTTCTTC. It translates to CASSLVDTDNEQFF.